A single sample is the source of the 5 T cell receptor beta chains below, sequenced in a study of sequential checkpoint blockade in melanoma. The repertoire was sequenced with immunoSEQ multiplex PCR; TCRdb's copy has only in-frame clones and lacks some. The sample shows approximately 7,700 clones, around three fifths of them seen only once. Regarding treatment: randomized to nivolumab then ipilimumab (arm A) or the reverse (arm B). This material consisted of CD8+ T cells sorted from blood (inferred from file names), taken from a patient given nivolumab and ipilimumab in sequence. The receptors here all came from a human donor with melanoma.

The chain combines TRBV5-8 with TRBJ1-1; 7 bases map to TRBD1. Germline CDR1 reads SGHTS; CDR2 reads YDEGEE. Trimming at V came to 4 bases and at J to 0 bases, leaving 3 bases not matched to a gene. CDR3 length equals 14 residues. The CDR3 DNA follows: TGTGCCAGCAGCCGTAGGGGGCTGAACACTGAAGCTTTCTTT. The encoded protein is CASSRRGLNTEAFF.

This clone was seen only a few times. The chain combines TRBV28 with TRBJ1-1; no reliable D call. The V end was cut by 6 bases, the J end by 0 bases, with 17 bases between. The CDR3 loop spans 16 amino acids. Germline CDR1 is MDHEN and CDR2 is SYDVKM. In DNA, the CDR3 is TGTGCCAGCAGGTCCTCGTGGGGAGGAGTGAACACTGAAGCTTTCTTT. Translating it yields CASRSSWGGVNTEAFF. The full variable domain, with the rest looked up from reference TRBV28 and TRBJ1-1, is DVKVTQSSRYLVKRTGEKVFLECVQDMDHENMFWYRQDPGLGLRLIYFSYDVKMKEKGDIPEGYSVSREKKERFSLILESASTNQTSMYLCASRSSWGGVNTEAFFGQGTRLTVV.

This clone was counted only a few times. The V call is TRBV7-9, the J call TRBJ1-2; D ambiguous. The CDR3 consists of 13 residues. Germline V gives CDR1 SEHNR, CDR2 FQNEAQ (reference sequence). The V gene lost 2 bases and the J gene lost 3 bases, with 7 bases spanning the gap. The CDR3 DNA follows: TGTGCCAGCAGCTTACCAAGCGACTATGGCTACACCTTC. Translation gives CASSLPSDYGYTF.

This clone was picked up one time. The chain has TRBV20-1 and TRBJ2-1, with 8 bases aligning to TRBD2. Trimming removed 5 bases from V and 9 bases from J; junction bases left unmatched: 3. The CDR3 is made up of 11 amino acids. Germline values: CDR1 DFQATT, CDR2 SNEGSKA (reference sequence). The CDR3 sequence is CSASAGGEQFF. The CDR3 DNA sequence: TGCAGTGCTTCCGCGGGGGGTGAGCAGTTCTTC.

This clone showed up just a few times. This chain links TRBV30 with TRBJ1-1, with no clear D. V lost 4 bases and J 1 base, leaving 4 bases between the germline ends. CDR1 is GTSNPN, CDR2 SVGIG, per germline (reference sequence). The CDR3 has 11 residues. The CDR3 DNA follows: TGTGCCTGGACCTGGAACACTGAAGCTTTCTTT. Residues: CAWTWNTEAFF.